What follows are 17 T cell receptor beta chains derived from one specimen sequenced in a study of blood T cell repertoires in COVID-19. Clones were sequenced by immunoSEQ multiplex PCR, and TCRdb holds only the in-frame ones, with some missing. The sample shows 200,000 to 250,000 clones, about 83% of them seen only once. The sequencing sample was made of peripheral blood. The receptors derive from a woman in her 50s with active or convalescent COVID-19.

The chain employs TRBV15 and TRBJ1-1; TRBD1 is a possible D gene (5 bases). V was cut by 9 bases and J by 1 base, with 12 bases left in between. Germline V lookup: CDR1 LNHNV, CDR2 YYDKDF (reference sequence). CDR3 length equals 13 residues. The CDR3 reads CATGEWENTEAFF. Here the CDR3 DNA reads TGTGCCACAGGGGAATGGGAGAACACTGAAGCTTTCTTT.

At least ten counts were recorded for this clone. The sample has other DNA sequences that encode this CDR3 too. This chain connects TRBV6-5 to TRBJ1-2; 11 nucleotides line up with TRBD1. CDR3 length: 16 residues. V trimming: 2 bases; J trimming: 4 bases; junction bases outside the gene matches: 6. Germline V gene data show CDR1 as MNHEY and CDR2 as SVGAGI. CDR3 DNA sequence: TGTGCCAGCAGTTACAGTAGGACAGGGGGCAGCTATGGCTACACCTTC. It specifies CASSYSRTGGSYGYTF.

V and J are TRBV29-1 and TRBJ2-3; 13 nucleotides align to TRBD2. Germline V gives CDR1 SQVTM, CDR2 ANQGSEA. J lost 4 bases, V lost 8 bases, and 6 bases had no gene match. The CDR3 is made up of 14 amino acids. The CDR3 spells CSTGLAGLADTQYF. The CDR3 nucleotides read TGCAGCACGGGACTAGCGGGACTCGCAGATACGCAGTATTTT.

The rearrangement links TRBV3-1 (or the pseudogene TRBV3-2) to TRBJ1-3; D perhaps matches TRBD1 (5 bases). In germline, CDR1 is LGHDT, CDR2 YNNKEL (reference sequence). V was pared by 4 bases and J by 4 bases, with 14 bases between. The CDR3 runs to 15 residues. The DNA of the CDR3 is TGTGCCAGCAGCCTGCTAGGGGCGCAAGGAAACACCATATATTTT. Translating it yields CASSLLGAQGNTIYF.

The rearrangement joins TRBV5-1 to TRBJ2-7; 9 bases are shared with TRBD2. Germline V gene data show CDR1 as SGHRS and CDR2 as YFSETQ. V shed 0 bases and J 3 bases; nucleotides not matched to a gene: 4. The CDR3 spans 15 residues. The CDR3: CASSLGLAGHYEQYV. The CDR3 nucleotides are TGCGCCAGCAGCTTGGGGCTAGCGGGGCACTACGAGCAGTACGTC.

The chain has TRBV3-1 (or the pseudogene TRBV3-2) and TRBJ2-3; the match to TRBD1 covers 7 bases. V dropped 1 base and J dropped 3; count of bases not matched to a gene: 7. The CDR3 is 16 amino acids. Germline CDR1 is LGHDT and CDR2 is YNNKEL (reference sequence). This CDR3 is CASSQVRGRGTDTQYF. CDR3 nucleotides: TGTGCCAGCAGCCAAGTTAGGGGGCGAGGGACAGATACGCAGTATTTT.

DNA of the CDR3: TGTGCCACCAGCAGAGATAAAGGCCGGGGTAATCAGCCCCAGCATTTT. This translates into CATSRDKGRGNQPQHF. This sequence joins TRBV15 and TRBJ1-5; D is unresolved. The CDR3 runs to 16 residues. V lost 0 bases, J lost 4 bases, and 13 bases lay in between. Germline lookup yields CDR1 LNHNV and CDR2 YYDKDF (reference sequence).

The rearrangement uses TRBV27 and TRBJ1-1; 7 bases fit TRBD1. This CDR3 has 15 amino acids. Germline trimming cut 7 bases from V and 7 bases from J; bases unmatched to any gene: 15. Germline assignment: CDR1 MNHEY and CDR2 SMNVEV (reference sequence). Written as DNA, the CDR3 is TGTGCCAGCAATGCCGTCGACAGGGCACCGTTTGAAGCTTTCTTT. This encodes CASNAVDRAPFEAFF.

This chain uses TRBV28 with TRBJ1-2; 9 positions match TRBD1. The CDR3 is made up of 12 amino acids. The junction had 3 bases not matched to a gene; V was cut back by 5 bases and J by 8 bases. Looked up from germline, CDR1 is MDHEN and CDR2 is SYDVKM. DNA for the CDR3: TGTGCCAGCAGTCTCGGACAGGGGGGCTACACCTTC. Encoded protein: CASSLGQGGYTF.

The genes are TRBV12-3 or TRBV12-4 and TRBJ1-1; D not resolved. The CDR3 sequence is 13 residues long. Trimming removed 4 bases from V and 12 bases from J, with 18 bases in between. The CDR3 DNA reads TGTGCCAGCAGTTACAACCGCGGTACGAGGTCTTTCTTT. It specifies CASSYNRGTRSFF.

CDR3 nucleotides: TGTGCCAGTAAGGTCAAAGGCGGGACAGTTAACTATGGCTACACCTTC. This codes for CASKVKGGTVNYGYTF. This chain joins TRBV19 and TRBJ1-2; 7 bases are a match to TRBD1. V was clipped by 7 bases and J by 1 base; unmatched bases: 12. Germline V gene sequence: CDR1 LNHDA, CDR2 SQIVND (reference sequence). The CDR3 runs 16 residues.

This clone was observed once. The sample holds other DNA sequences that translate to the same CDR3. The chain has TRBV15 and TRBJ1-2, with D possibly TRBD1 on 5 matching bases. Trimming removed 0 bases at V and 4 bases at J, with 9 bases between. Germline V gene data show CDR1 as LNHNV and CDR2 as YYDKDF (reference sequence). CDR3 length equals 14 residues. CDR3 sequence reads: CATSRDRQSYGYTF. The DNA for the CDR3 is TGTGCCACCAGCAGAGATCGACAGAGCTATGGCTACACCTTC.

The chain combines TRBV30 with TRBJ1-5; 10 positions agree with TRBD1. V was clipped by 1 base and J by 6 bases; unmatched bases: 6. Germline V gives CDR1 GTSNPN, CDR2 SVGIG (reference sequence). The CDR3 covers 15 residues. CDR3 loop: CAWSDGQGVTQPQHF. The CDR3 DNA follows: TGTGCCTGGAGTGACGGACAGGGGGTAACTCAGCCCCAGCATTTT.

The V gene is TRBV7-9, the J gene TRBJ2-5, with 9 bases that match TRBD1. The CDR3 has 13 residues. Germline V CDR1 and CDR2: SEHNR, FQNEAQ (reference sequence). V shed 5 bases and J 4 bases; nucleotides not matched to a gene: 2. In nucleotides, the CDR3 is TGTGCCAGCAGCCAGACAGGGGGAGAGACCCAGTACTTC. As protein: CASSQTGGETQYF. The whole variable domain, remainder taken from reference TRBV7-9 and TRBJ2-5, is DTGVSQNPRHKITKRGQNVTFRCDPISEHNRLYWYRQTLGQGPEFLTYFQNEAQLEKSRLLSDRFSAERPKGSFSTLEIQRTEQGDSAMYLCASSQTGGETQYFGPGTRLLVL.

CDR3 coding DNA: TGTGCCAGCAGCCACGGACTAGCGGCCTCCCAAGAGACCCAGTACTTC. Amino acids: CASSHGLAASQETQYF. This chain joins TRBV3-1 (or the pseudogene TRBV3-2) and TRBJ2-5, with 10 bases aligning to TRBD2. The CDR3 contains 16 residues. V was pared by 3 bases and J by 1 base, with 5 bases of the junction left unmatched. From germline, CDR1 is LGHDT and CDR2 YNNKEL (reference sequence).

The CDR3 is CASSQTGGNTGELFF. The CDR3 nucleotides are TGTGCCAGCAGTCAAACGGGGGGGAACACCGGGGAGCTGTTTTTT. V and J are TRBV28 and TRBJ2-2, with 7 nucleotides matching TRBD2. The germline CDR1 and CDR2 sequences are MDHEN and SYDVKM. The CDR3 loop spans 15 amino acids. Trimming cost V 5 bases and J 1 base; bases outside gene matches: 4.

The CDR3 nucleotides are TGCGCCAGCAGGGCCGGACAGGGCCGCGAGCAGTACTTC. Amino acids: CASRAGQGREQYF. The chain employs TRBV5-1 and TRBJ2-7, with 8 bases lining up with TRBD1. V dropped 5 bases and J dropped 6; count of bases not matched to a gene: 7. The CDR3 loop spans 13 amino acids. Germline assignment: CDR1 SGHRS and CDR2 YFSETQ.